This entry concerns a single T cell receptor (beta chain). The libraries were made with immunoSEQ v3. The protocol was immunoSEQ multiplex PCR, while the TCRdb copy is restricted to in-frame clones and leaves out a portion. The data contain 30,000 to 45,000 clones, 70% to 75% of them seen just once; the ten biggest clones take up 5.7%. These data originate in a study of TIL therapy for anti-PD-1-resistant metastatic lung cancer. Specified time point: pre-treatment sample, taken before nivolumab and TIL therapy. Germline V lookup: CDR1 LGHNA, CDR2 YNFKEQ. The CDR3 extends over 15 amino acids. Deletions cut 3 bases from V and 0 bases from J, with 9 bases between.

This chain links TRBV4-2 with TRBJ1-3; D remains unclear. This receptor was obtained from a person aged 25 to 85 with non-small cell lung cancer. The input for sequencing was blood, taken at baseline. This CDR3 is CASSQTAHSGNTIYF. In DNA, the CDR3 is TGTGCCAGCAGCCAGACGGCACACTCTGGAAACACCATATATTTT.